Shown below are 9 T cell receptor beta chains from a single sample sequenced in a study of response to subunit inactivated influenza vaccine. TCRdb re-derived calls from the RT-PCR reads in MiXCR, one entry per CDR3 protein. The sample consists of approximately 170,000 distinct CDR3 sequences, roughly 12% of them appearing once. These same records also appear under a second study, on T cells expressing NK-cell markers. From that paper: Generation of TCR beta cDNA was performed by 5'RACE template switching incorporating UMIs.

The sequences come from CD8+ T cells sorted from PBMCs, collected roughly 12 days after vaccination. The receptor set was obtained from a man aged 50 to 59 who received an inactivated influenza vaccine.

The chain links TRBV28 to TRBJ2-7; a possible D gene is TRBD2 (5 bases). CDR3 length: 15 residues. Germline V CDR1 and CDR2: MDHEN, SYDVKM. Between the trimmed V and J ends, which lost 7 bases and 5 bases, there was a span of 21 bases. The CDR3: CASTLTHSGLDEQYF. The CDR3 coding sequence is TGTGCCAGCACCTTAACTCACTCGGGGTTGGACGAGCAGTACTTC.

This chain links TRBV5-1 with TRBJ1-1, with 9 positions matching TRBD1. This CDR3 is 21 amino acids long. Looked up from germline, CDR1 is SGHRS and CDR2 is YFSETQ. V was pared by 6 bases and J by 5 bases, with 29 bases of the junction left unmatched. The CDR3 sequence: CASNQRPGQGSVQARWTEAFF. The CDR3 coding sequence is TGCGCCAGCAACCAACGACCGGGACAGGGTTCCGTTCAGGCACGTTGGACTGAAGCTTTCTTT.

There are many counts of this clonotype. V usage is TRBV7-7 and J usage is TRBJ2-1; a possible D gene is TRBD2 (5 bases). The length of the CDR3 is 18 residues. The germline CDR1 and CDR2 sequences are SSHAT and FNYEAQ (reference sequence). The V gene lost 1 base and the J gene lost 1 base, with 17 bases spanning the gap. The CDR3 reads CASSLGPYSSRSYNEQFF. The CDR3 nucleotides are TGTGCCAGCAGCTTAGGCCCTTATTCTAGCCGATCCTACAATGAGCAGTTCTTC.

In this sample, this clonotype turned up a few times. J is TRBJ1-2 and V is TRBV4-3; TRBD1 matches at 7 bases. Germline CDR1 and CDR2: LGHNA and YSLEER. The CDR3 has 16 residues. The J segment lost 2 bases and the V segment lost 1 base, leaving 7 bases of the junction unmatched. CDR3: CASSQVAEGANYGYTF. DNA of the CDR3: TGCGCCAGCAGCCAAGTCGCTGAGGGGGCGAACTATGGCTACACCTTC.

Regarding this clonotype: This may arise from a read error, as a much more abundant clone is one base away. V gene TRBV6-2 or TRBV6-3 combines with J gene TRBJ1-5, with D unclear. CDR1 is MNHEY, CDR2 SVGEGT, per germline. The CDR3 covers 14 residues. In DNA, the CDR3 is TGTTCCAGCAGTCATGATGCGGGAGCACAGCCCCAGCATTTT. Translating it yields CSSSHDAGAQPQHF.

The sample holds many counts of this clonotype. The rearrangement joins TRBV28 to TRBJ2-7; TRBD2 matches at 11 bases. This CDR3 contains 12 residues. Germline V gene sequence: CDR1 MDHEN, CDR2 SYDVKM. V lost 8 bases to trimming and J lost 3 bases; unmatched junction nucleotides: 0. The DNA for the CDR3 is TGTGCCAGCGGGACTAGCGGCTACGAGCAGTACTTC. This encodes CASGTSGYEQYF.

This clonotype was recorded a few times. V usage is TRBV6-1 and J usage is TRBJ2-2; 8 bases fit TRBD2. V dropped 7 bases and J dropped 8; count of bases not matched to a gene: 9. CDR3 length: 14 residues. From germline, CDR1 is MNHNS and CDR2 SASEGT. CDR3 residues: CASIRGGDVGELFF. The CDR3 DNA is TGTGCCAGCATCCGGGGGGGCGATGTTGGGGAGCTGTTTTTT.

In this sample, this clonotype turned up a few times. V gene TRBV20-1 combines with J gene TRBJ1-5, with D unclear. This CDR3 has 12 amino acids. Trimming shortened V by 6 bases and J by 2 bases, and 8 bases separated the two germline ends. Germline lookup yields CDR1 DFQATT and CDR2 SNEGSKA (reference sequence). CDR3 region: CSANDGNQPQHF. CDR3 DNA: TGCAGTGCAAACGACGGCAATCAGCCCCAGCATTTT.

This chain links TRBV6-5 with TRBJ1-1; D is undetermined. Trimming took off 0 bases at V and 2 bases at J, with 7 bases between the two ends. The CDR3 spans 14 residues. Germline CDR1 reads MNHEY; CDR2 reads SVGAGI. Written as DNA, the CDR3 is TGTGCCAGCAGTTACTCGGCCAGAAACACTGAAGCTTTCTTT. Its translation: CASSYSARNTEAFF.